One sample yielded the 9 T cell receptor beta chains listed below, sequenced in a study of OX40 agonist ivuxolimab in advanced cancers. TCRdb's copy holds only in-frame clones and misses some; the assay was immunoSEQ multiplex PCR. The sample has 60,000 to 85,000 clones; about 94% are singletons. Specimen: CD4+ or CD8+ T cells sorted from blood, collected in a trial of the OX40 agonist ivuxolimab. The receptors were gathered from an adult with an advanced solid tumor such as melanoma, head and neck, liver or kidney cancer.

This chain joins TRBV6-5 and TRBJ1-2; perhaps TRBD1 as D (5 bases). Germline V CDR1 and CDR2: MNHEY, SVGAGI. Trimming took off 0 bases at V and 7 bases at J, with 6 bases between the two ends. The CDR3 extends over 12 amino acids. The CDR3 bases are TGTGCCAGCAGTTACTCGGGGCTTGGCTACACCTTC. This sequence encodes CASSYSGLGYTF.

The genes are TRBV6-5 and TRBJ2-7; TRBD1 might be the D (6 bases). V lost 5 bases and J lost 2, with 13 bases in between. The CDR3 loop spans 14 amino acids. Germline CDR1 is MNHEY and CDR2 is SVGAGI. The CDR3 sequence is CASSPGTPAYEQYF. As DNA, the CDR3 is TGTGCCAGCAGTCCCGGGACACCCGCCTACGAGCAGTACTTC.

The rearrangement links TRBV6-5 to TRBJ2-7; 8 bases are shared with TRBD2. The germline V gene has CDR1 MNHEY and CDR2 SVGAGI. CDR3 length equals 13 residues. V gave up 4 bases and J gave up 5 bases; unmatched junction bases: 4. The DNA of the CDR3 is TGTGCCAGCAGTTCTCGGGGGGGCAACGAGCAGTACTTC. This translates into CASSSRGGNEQYF.

Comments on this clone: Germline and junction disagree at one end, which may indicate a read error. This chain uses TRBV5-1 with TRBJ2-7; tentative D call: TRBD2 (6 bases). This CDR3 contains 13 residues. CDR1 is SGHRS and CDR2 is YFSETQ in the germline V gene. CDR3 protein: CACREDTYYEQYF. CDR3 nucleotides: TGCGCCTGCAGGGAGGACACCTACTACGAGCAGTACTTC.

This clone was detected a few times. The gene calls are TRBV7-6 and TRBJ1-5; D gene ambiguous. This CDR3 is built from 11 residues. The germline V gene has CDR1 SGHVS and CDR2 FNYEAQ. CDR3 DNA sequence: TGTGCGATCGGGCCGGGGCAGCCCCAGCATTTT. Its translation: CAIGPGQPQHF.

The chain recombines TRBV7-9 with TRBJ2-5, with D possibly matching TRBD2 (6 bases). The J call may be incorrect, as the DNA end agrees better with TRBJ2-7. This CDR3 contains 12 residues. Germline loops: CDR1 SEHNR, CDR2 FQNEAQ (reference sequence). DNA of the CDR3: TGTGCCAGCGGCGGGGTTCCCCACGAGCAGTACTTC. Protein: CASGGVPHEQYF.

V gene TRBV27 combines with J gene TRBJ2-7, with 14 bases identical to TRBD2. The germline CDR1 and CDR2 sequences are MNHEY and SMNVEV (reference sequence). The ends lost 5 bases at V and 2 bases at J; junction bases unmatched: 5. The CDR3 runs to 16 residues. The CDR3 reads CASSGTSGGGTYEQYF. CDR3 coding DNA: TGTGCCAGCAGTGGGACTAGCGGGGGAGGAACCTACGAGCAGTACTTC.

In this sample, this clone turned up once. This sequence joins TRBV5-8 and TRBJ1-5; 7 positions agree with TRBD1. This CDR3 spans 16 amino acids. V trimming: 0 bases; J trimming: 4 bases; junction bases outside the gene matches: 7. Germline V gene data show CDR1 as SGHTS and CDR2 as YDEGEE. CDR3 residues: CASSLGTGGENQPQHF. The CDR3 nucleotides are TGTGCCAGCAGCTTGGGGACAGGAGGGGAAAATCAGCCCCAGCATTTT.

This sequence joins TRBV27 and TRBJ1-5; D remains unclear. Trimming pared 2 bases from V and 0 bases from J, leaving 5 bases between. Germline CDR1 is MNHEY and CDR2 is SMNVEV (reference sequence). The CDR3 runs to 14 residues. CDR3 in DNA: TGTGCCAGCAGTTTAACAAATAGCAATCAGCCCCAGCATTTT. It is translated as CASSLTNSNQPQHF.